One and the same sample provided the 20 T cell receptor beta chains below, sequenced in a study of blood T cell repertoires in COVID-19. Sequencing used immunoSEQ multiplex PCR; TCRdb keeps in-frame clones, though not all of them. The sample carries 250,000 to 350,000 clones, 89% recorded once. Sequencing was done on a sample of peripheral blood. Every receptor here comes from a woman between 40 and 50 years old who had recovered from COVID-19.

The chain joins TRBV5-1 to TRBJ2-7; 14 positions agree with TRBD2. CDR1 and CDR2 from the germline V gene are SGHRS and YFSETQ. This CDR3 is built from 17 residues. J gave up 5 bases and V 0 bases, and 7 bases lay outside the gene matches. As DNA, the CDR3 is TGCGCCAGCAGCTTGGCGGGACTAGCGGGGGCCGGGGACGAGCAGTACTTC. Amino acid sequence: CASSLAGLAGAGDEQYF.

The rearrangement joins TRBV11-2 to TRBJ1-6, with TRBD1 identical over 8 bases. CDR1 and CDR2 (germline): SGHAT, FQNNGV. Unmatched junction bases numbered 10, after V lost 2 bases and J lost 4 bases. This CDR3 is 18 amino acids long. CDR3 sequence: CASSLSTGATDYNSPLHF. For the CDR3, the DNA is TGTGCCAGCAGCTTATCGACAGGGGCGACCGATTATAATTCACCCCTCCACTTT.

Here the CDR3 reads CASSMEGLLGNEQFF. CDR3 DNA sequence: TGTGCCAGTAGTATGGAGGGGTTGCTAGGTAATGAGCAGTTCTTC. The rearrangement joins TRBV19 to TRBJ2-1, with a weak D call TRBD2 (6 bases). CDR3 length: 15 amino acids. The germline CDR1 and CDR2 sequences are LNHDA and SQIVND (reference sequence). Between the trimmed V and J ends, which lost 3 bases and 7 bases, there was a span of 16 bases.

The genes are TRBV5-6 and TRBJ2-3; 11 nucleotides align to TRBD2. After removal of 4 bases from V and 0 bases from J, the junction contained 4 bases not matched to a gene. There are 16 residues in the CDR3. CDR1 and CDR2 (germline): SGHDT, YYEEEE. The CDR3 bases are TGTGCCAGCAGCCACAGGACTAGCGGGAGCACAGATACGCAGTATTTT. It encodes CASSHRTSGSTDTQYF.

The chain carries TRBV3-1 (or the pseudogene TRBV3-2) and TRBJ2-1; D remains unclear. The CDR3 spans 12 residues. Trimming left V 0 bases short and J 13 bases short, with 10 bases between. The germline V gene encodes CDR1 LGHDT and CDR2 YNNKEL (reference sequence). The CDR3 DNA reads as TGTGCCAGCAGCCAAGAGGGCTTCATCCAGTTCTTC. Its protein is CASSQEGFIQFF.

The rearrangement links TRBV19 to TRBJ1-5, with 8 bases that match TRBD1. This CDR3 contains 14 residues. The germline CDR1 and CDR2 sequences are LNHDA and SQIVND (reference sequence). With V trimmed by 7 bases and J by 6 bases, 8 bases remained unmatched. In DNA, the CDR3 is TGTGCCAGTACAATCGGACAGGGAGGTCAGCCCCAGCATTTT. This sequence encodes CASTIGQGGQPQHF.

V gene TRBV7-9 combines with J gene TRBJ2-1, with D hard to call. The CDR3 spans 16 residues. Germline V gene lookup returns CDR1 SEHNR and CDR2 FQNEAQ (reference sequence). V shed 5 bases and J shed 0 bases, with 14 bases lying between them. The CDR3 DNA reads TGTGCCAGCAGCCTCTTTTTGTGGAGCTCCTACAATGAGCAGTTCTTC. Its translation is CASSLFLWSSYNEQFF.

The chain employs TRBV7-6 and TRBJ2-7; TRBD2 matches at 9 bases. The CDR3 is 15 amino acids. J lost 1 base, V lost 0 bases, and 1 base had no gene match. Per germline, CDR1 SGHVS and CDR2 FNYEAQ. The CDR3 region has the DNA TGTGCCAGCAGCTTAGCGACTAGCGGATCCTACGAGCAGTACTTC. This encodes CASSLATSGSYEQYF.

There are a few counts of this clone. The chain recombines TRBV6-5 with TRBJ1-1, with a possible D match to TRBD1 (6 bases). Trimming took 6 bases from V and 7 from J, leaving 12 bases between them. Germline-derived CDR1 and CDR2 are MNHEY and SVGAGI. This CDR3 contains 12 residues. The CDR3: CASRRDTFEAFF. The CDR3 bases are TGTGCCAGCAGAAGGGACACCTTTGAAGCTTTCTTT.

This clone was observed a handful of times. The V call is TRBV10-2, the J call TRBJ2-2, with 10 bases identical to TRBD1. After removal of 8 bases from V and 6 bases from J, the junction contained 3 bases not matched to a gene. Germline-derived CDR1 and CDR2 are WSHSY and SAAADI. The CDR3 spans 13 residues. The CDR3 loop reads CASGQGGAGELFF. In nucleotides, the CDR3 is TGCGCCAGCGGACAGGGGGGGGCCGGGGAGCTGTTTTTT.

This clone was seen once. This chain links TRBV2 with TRBJ1-6, with D perhaps TRBD1 (5 bases). CDR1 SNHLY and CDR2 FYNNEI come from the germline V gene. The V gene lost 4 bases and the J gene lost 3 bases, with 10 bases spanning the gap. The CDR3 is made up of 15 amino acids. The CDR3 protein is CASSVEQVYNSPLHF. For the CDR3, the DNA is TGTGCCAGCAGTGTCGAACAGGTCTATAATTCACCCCTCCACTTT.

CDR3 DNA sequence: TGCGCCAGCAGCTTGTCCGGGAGTTTGGGGGATGGCGGGGAGCTGTTTTTT. Translating gives CASSLSGSLGDGGELFF. J is TRBJ2-2 and V is TRBV5-1, with D possibly TRBD2 on 6 matching bases. Trimming removed 1 base from V and 7 bases from J, with 20 bases in between. The length of the CDR3 is 17 residues. Germline CDR1 SGHRS, CDR2 YFSETQ.

The sample holds a few counts of this clone. The chain uses TRBV27 and TRBJ1-1; tentatively, D is TRBD1 (6 bases). The germline V gene has CDR1 MNHEY and CDR2 SMNVEV (reference sequence). V lost 6 bases to trimming and J lost 7 bases, with 21 bases between them. The CDR3 consists of 15 residues. This CDR3 is CASRPLDRISVEAFF. In DNA form, the CDR3 reads TGTGCCAGCAGACCCTTAGACAGGATCAGTGTTGAAGCTTTCTTT.

The chain recombines TRBV9 with TRBJ2-5; 10 bases match TRBD2. Germline V CDR1 and CDR2: SGDLS, YYNGEE. This CDR3 region has 17 residues. V shed 0 bases, J shed 4 bases, and the junction held 9 bases outside the gene matches. CDR3 nucleotides: TGTGCCAGCAGCGTAGGGTCTAGCGGGAGTACCCTAGAGACCCAGTACTTC. It specifies CASSVGSSGSTLETQYF.

The V and J genes are TRBV2 and TRBJ2-1; TRBD2 matches 7 bases. Trimming at V came to 3 bases and at J to 15 bases, leaving 8 bases not matched to a gene. Germline CDR1 reads SNHLY; CDR2 reads FYNNEI. The CDR3 consists of 12 residues. The CDR3 protein is CASSDGAGEGFF. DNA of the CDR3: TGTGCCAGCAGTGACGGGGCGGGAGAAGGGTTCTTC.

This chain connects TRBV11-2 to TRBJ2-7; 10 nucleotides align to TRBD2. Germline V gives CDR1 SGHAT, CDR2 FQNNGV. CDR3 length: 15 amino acids. After removal of 5 bases from V and 4 bases from J, the junction contained 8 bases not matched to a gene. Written as DNA, the CDR3 is TGTGCCAGCAGCCAGGAGGCTAGCGGGAGTTACGAGCAGTACTTC. Its translation is CASSQEASGSYEQYF.

This chain links TRBV27 with TRBJ1-5, with no clear D. This CDR3 is 12 amino acids long. V was trimmed by 3 bases and J by 3 bases, leaving 3 bases between them. CDR1 is MNHEY and CDR2 is SMNVEV in the germline V gene (reference sequence). The chain's CDR3 is CASSFINQPQHF. Here the CDR3 DNA reads TGTGCCAGCAGTTTCATCAATCAGCCCCAGCATTTT.

The V gene is TRBV9, the J gene TRBJ2-5; 9 bases map to TRBD2. The V gene's germline CDR1 is SGDLS and CDR2 YYNGEE. This CDR3 has 16 amino acids. Trimming removed 0 bases from V and 5 bases from J; junction bases left unmatched: 8. DNA for the CDR3: TGTGCCAGCAGCGTAGCGGCTAGCGGGAACGGGGAGACCCAGTACTTC. It yields the protein CASSVAASGNGETQYF.

The chain joins TRBV5-4 to TRBJ2-1; 8 positions match TRBD2. This CDR3 contains 16 residues. The ends lost 4 bases at V and 2 bases at J; junction bases unmatched: 8. Germline CDR1 and CDR2: SGHNT and YYREEE (reference sequence). The CDR3 here is CASSGGQRETYNEQFF. Here the CDR3 DNA reads TGTGCCAGCAGCGGTGGCCAGCGGGAGACCTACAATGAGCAGTTCTTC.

V is TRBV3-1 (or the pseudogene TRBV3-2) and J is TRBJ2-5; D gene unclear. The germline gives CDR1 LGHDT, CDR2 YNNKEL (reference sequence). This CDR3 comprises 14 residues. V lost 3 bases and J lost 4, with 12 bases in between. The CDR3 loop is CASSHGFRIETQYF. The CDR3, as DNA: TGTGCCAGCAGCCACGGGTTTAGGATAGAGACCCAGTACTTC.